This entry is about one TCR beta chain. The antigen is unknown. This specimen comes from a study of cytomegalovirus exposure and HLA in healthy donors. Whole-study findings and limits: Rarity marked most TCR sequences, yet some public TCRs occurred in many donors. Previously analyzed data showed that most TCR beta V segments were productive at a frequency of about 90% or about 30%.

PCR employed 60 Vbeta and 13 Jbeta primers. Measured with immunoSEQ multiplex PCR; TCRdb has only the in-frame clones, and not every one. The sample holds approximately 180,000 clones; under 85% are singletons and the top ten take about 2.7%. Trimming cost V 8 bases and J 4 bases, with 14 bases left between them. Germline values: CDR1 WNHNN, CDR2 SYGVQD (reference sequence). The CDR3 consists of 13 residues. Sequenced material: PBMCs. The sequence was collected from a male donor in good health and CMV-seronegative. J is TRBJ1-1 and V is TRBV10-1, with D possibly matching TRBD1 (5 bases). The CDR3 here is CASSGGPGTEAFF. For the CDR3, the DNA is TGCGCCAGCTCGGGGGGACCTGGCACTGAAGCTTTCTTT.